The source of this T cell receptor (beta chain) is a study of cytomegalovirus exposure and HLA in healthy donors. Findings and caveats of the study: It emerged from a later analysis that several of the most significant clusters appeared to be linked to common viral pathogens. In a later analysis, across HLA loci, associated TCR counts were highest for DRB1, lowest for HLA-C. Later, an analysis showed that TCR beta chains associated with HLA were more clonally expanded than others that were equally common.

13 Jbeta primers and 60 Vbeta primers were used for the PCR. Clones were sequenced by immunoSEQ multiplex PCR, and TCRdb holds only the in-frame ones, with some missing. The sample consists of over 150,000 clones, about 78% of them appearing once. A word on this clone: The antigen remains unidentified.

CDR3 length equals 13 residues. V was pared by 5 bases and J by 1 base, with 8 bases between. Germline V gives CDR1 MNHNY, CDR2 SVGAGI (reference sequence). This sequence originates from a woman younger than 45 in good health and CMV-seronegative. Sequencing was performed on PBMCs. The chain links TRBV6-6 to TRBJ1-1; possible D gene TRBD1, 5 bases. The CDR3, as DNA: TGTGCCAGCAGTACAGGCAGGAACACTGAAGCTTTCTTT. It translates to CASSTGRNTEAFF.